This T cell receptor (beta chain) stems from a study of T cell repertoires in cytomegalovirus infection. Trimming removed 0 bases from V and 1 base from J, with 7 bases in between. The germline V gene encodes CDR1 MNHEY and CDR2 SVGEGT. The CDR3 extends over 15 amino acids. One entry per CDR3 protein results from TCRdb running MiXCR on the reads. The sample contains under 800,000 distinct CDR3 sequences, approximately 24% of which appear only once. This clonotype was counted a few times. The sequenced material came from CD8+ T cells from PBMCs. The chain joins TRBV6-2 or TRBV6-3 to TRBJ1-5; D call uncertain. This TCR was sampled from a human donor in good health (CMV status not recorded). Some clones in this sample may be carry-over from other donors' samples. CDR3 in amino acids: CASSYSSASNQPQHF. In DNA form, the CDR3 reads TGTGCCAGCAGTTACTCGTCAGCGAGCAATCAGCCCCAGCATTTT.